Below, 15 T cell receptor beta chains from the same sample are listed, as sequenced in a study of cytomegalovirus exposure and HLA in healthy donors (dated by TCRdb to between 2016 and 2019). The library was generated by the immunoSEQ multiplex PCR assay. For the multiplex PCR, a mixture combining 60 forward primers for TCR Vbeta segments and 13 reverse primers for TCR Jbeta segments was used. TCRdb carries this immuneACCESS record with in-frame sequences only. Its versions omit some clonotypes, under half of them owing to an unresolved V gene in the studies checked, with the rest unexplained. This sample holds 100,000 or so clones; 75% were observed only once. Approximately 4.8% of the sample goes to the ten largest clones. Sequencing was performed on PBMCs. These receptors came from a woman between 18 and 29 years old in good health and CMV-seropositive.

The J gene is TRBJ1-5, the V gene TRBV2; TRBD1 matches 7 bases. J was trimmed by 4 bases and V by 4 bases; bases with no gene match: 7. This CDR3 comprises 15 residues. Germline V CDR1 and CDR2: SNHLY, FYNNEI. CDR3 protein: CASSGQGQINQPQHF. DNA of the CDR3: TGTGCCAGCAGTGGTCAGGGACAGATAAATCAGCCCCAGCATTTT.

This clone was seen a handful of times. V usage is TRBV4-3 and J usage is TRBJ1-1; a possible D gene is TRBD1 (6 bases). V was shortened by 3 bases and J by 10 bases, with 15 bases between the two germline ends. The CDR3 runs to 13 residues. The germline V gene encodes CDR1 LGHNA and CDR2 YSLEER. The CDR3 is CASSQDTGKAAFF. Here the CDR3 DNA reads TGCGCCAGCAGCCAGGATACAGGGAAGGCAGCTTTCTTT.

This chain connects TRBV12-5 to TRBJ2-2; D unresolved. The CDR3 contains 16 residues. Germline V CDR1 and CDR2: LGHNT, FRNRAP. Trimming removed 0 bases at V and 3 bases at J, with 11 bases between. Written as DNA, the CDR3 is TGTGCTAGTGGTTTGGTCGTAACAGAACACACCGGGGAGCTGTTTTTT. The encoded protein is CASGLVVTEHTGELFF.

V usage is TRBV7-2 and J usage is TRBJ2-3; D is uncertain. The CDR3 runs to 16 residues. The V and J ends lost 5 bases and 1 base respectively, with 16 bases between them. Germline V gene lookup returns CDR1 SGHTA and CDR2 FQGNSA. CDR3 nucleotides: TGTGCCAGCAGCCAAGGCGGCGGTCGGGGCACAGATACGCAGTATTTT. It translates to CASSQGGGRGTDTQYF.

The chain is built from TRBV6-6 and TRBJ2-5; 15 bases line up with TRBD2. The length of the CDR3 is 15 residues. V dropped 6 bases and J dropped 4; count of bases not matched to a gene: 3. Germline V gene lookup returns CDR1 MNHNY and CDR2 SVGAGI (reference sequence). CDR3 coding DNA: TGTGCCAGCAGCCGGGGACTAGCGGGAGGAGAGACCCAGTACTTC. Amino acid sequence: CASSRGLAGGETQYF.

The chain joins TRBV4-3 to TRBJ1-2; D perhaps matches TRBD1 (6 bases). The V gene lost 0 bases and the J gene lost 4 bases, with 15 bases spanning the gap. In germline, CDR1 is LGHNA, CDR2 YSLEER. The CDR3 loop spans 16 amino acids. This CDR3 reads CASSQDNRAAGYGYTF. CDR3 nucleotide sequence: TGCGCCAGCAGCCAAGATAACAGGGCGGCGGGCTATGGCTACACCTTC.

This chain uses TRBV7-3 with TRBJ2-2; 7 bases are shared with TRBD2. Unmatched junction bases numbered 11, after V lost 1 base and J lost 6 bases. Germline values: CDR1 SGHTA, CDR2 FQGTGA. This CDR3 contains 17 residues. CDR3 sequence: CASSLNDRTSSSGELFF. The CDR3 DNA reads TGTGCCAGCAGCTTAAACGACCGGACTAGTTCGTCCGGGGAGCTGTTTTTT. Full variable domain (rest looked up from reference TRBV7-3 and TRBJ2-2): GAGVSQTPSNKVTEKGKYVELRCDPISGHTALYWYRQSLGQGPEFLIYFQGTGAADDSGLPNDRFFAVRPEGSVSTLKIQRTERGDSAVYLCASSLNDRTSSSGELFFGEGSRLTVL.

This sequence joins TRBV9 and TRBJ2-6; 9 bases align to TRBD1. The CDR3 is 13 residues long. CDR1 and CDR2 (germline): SGDLS, YYNGEE. The J segment lost 13 bases and the V segment lost 3 bases, leaving 5 bases of the junction unmatched. The chain's CDR3 is CASSETGGKVLTF. The CDR3 DNA reads TGTGCCAGCAGCGAGACAGGGGGGAAGGTCCTGACTTTC.

CDR3 sequence (DNA): TGTGCCTGGAGTTTCCAGGAAGATCAGCCCCAGCATTTT. Its translation: CAWSFQEDQPQHF. This chain connects TRBV30 to TRBJ1-5, with D unclear. CDR1 is GTSNPN, CDR2 SVGIG, per germline (reference sequence). CDR3 length: 13 residues. V dropped 2 bases and J dropped 5 bases, with 10 bases sitting between them.

This rearrangement joins TRBV5-1 to TRBJ2-7; 12 bases fit TRBD2. Germline trimming cut 0 bases from V and 3 bases from J; bases unmatched to any gene: 4. Germline V lookup: CDR1 SGHRS, CDR2 YFSETQ. This CDR3 has 16 residues. This CDR3 reads CASSLGGLAGLYEQYF. In DNA form, the CDR3 reads TGCGCCAGCAGCTTGGGGGGACTAGCGGGCCTCTACGAGCAGTACTTC.

This chain uses TRBV4-2 with TRBJ1-4, with unresolved D. The germline gives CDR1 LGHNA, CDR2 YNFKEQ. Trimming pared 0 bases from V and 9 bases from J, leaving 11 bases between. This CDR3 contains 14 residues. Written as DNA, the CDR3 is TGTGCCAGCAGCCAAGATCTTGACAACAAAAAACTGTTTTTT. It yields the protein CASSQDLDNKKLFF.

In DNA form, the CDR3 reads TGCGCCAGCAGGCCTACTAGCGGGAGTTGGAGCGGGGAGCTGTTTTTT. This translates into CASRPTSGSWSGELFF. The genes are TRBV10-1 and TRBJ2-2, with 11 bases aligning to TRBD2. Trimming cost V 6 bases and J 7 bases; bases outside gene matches: 10. This CDR3 contains 16 residues. Germline V gives CDR1 WNHNN, CDR2 SYGVQD (reference sequence).

This sequence joins TRBV11-2 and TRBJ2-7, with 9 bases that match TRBD2. Trimming cost V 1 base and J 1 base; bases outside gene matches: 2. The CDR3 is made up of 15 amino acids. CDR1 is SGHAT and CDR2 is FQNNGV in the germline V gene. CDR3 region: CASSLVAGGSYEQYF. CDR3 sequence (DNA): TGTGCCAGCAGCTTAGTCGCGGGGGGGTCCTACGAGCAGTACTTC.

A few counts support this clone. The genes are TRBV5-1 and TRBJ2-2; maybe TRBD2 (5 bases). Germline V gives CDR1 SGHRS, CDR2 YFSETQ. This CDR3 contains 16 residues. V lost 3 bases and J 0 bases, leaving 12 bases between the germline ends. CDR3 nucleotide sequence: TGCGCCAGCAGCTCTCCCGGAGGCGCGAACACCGGGGAGCTGTTTTTT. Its protein product is CASSSPGGANTGELFF.

The chain combines TRBV9 with TRBJ2-5; 15 bases agree with TRBD2. Looked up from germline, CDR1 is SGDLS and CDR2 is YYNGEE. This CDR3 has 15 residues. Losses at the gene ends were 3 bases for V and 4 bases for J; bases not matched to a gene: 1. The CDR3 spells CASSAGLAGGETQYF. Here the CDR3 DNA reads TGTGCCAGCAGCGCGGGACTAGCGGGAGGAGAGACCCAGTACTTC.